The following is a T cell receptor (beta chain) sequence with its context. What it binds is not known. Using immunoSEQ multiplex PCR, the repertoire was profiled, and TCRdb retains in-frame clones only, with some absent. The repertoire holds about 71,000 clones, with 80% to 95% as singletons. This specimen belongs to a study of graft-versus-host responses after intestinal transplantation. Whole-study results and caveats: The highest levels of circulating GvH clones went along with early declines in HvG clones after transplant. Graft-donor T cell macrochimerism coincided with high graft-versus-host to host-versus-graft clonal ratios in allografts.

The CDR3 covers 15 residues. The germline CDR1 and CDR2 sequences are SGHVS and FNYEAQ. Trimming removed 3 bases from V and 8 bases from J; junction bases left unmatched: 5. The chain links TRBV7-6 to TRBJ2-1, with 12 bases identical to TRBD1. This material consisted of unstimulated CD8+ T cells sorted from spleen or lymph node cells, taken before intestinal transplant. The TCR sequence derives from a human donor who received an intestinal transplant. CDR3 region: CASSFGTGGEDEQFF. In nucleotides, the CDR3 is TGTGCCAGCAGCTTCGGGACAGGGGGCGAGGATGAGCAGTTCTTC.